A single sample is the source of the 19 T cell receptor beta chains below, sequenced in a study of regulatory T cells in long-lasting Graves disease. The time point denotes: newly diagnosed GD, antithyroid drugs for less than 3 months. Extracted RNA from PBMCs served as the source of the TCR library. CDR3 regions were amplified by Arm-PCR using iRepertoire HTBI primers to build TCR beta libraries. From the multiplex PCR reads, TCRdb called clonotypes with MiXCR, one entry per CDR3 protein. The table records roughly 560,000 distinct CDR3 sequences, approximately 16% of them present only once. The same sample was also used in a study of T cells in Graves' hyperthyroidism and ophthalmopathy.

The sequencing here drew on peripheral blood mononuclear cells (PBMCs), taken at new diagnosis, from a patient treated with antithyroid drugs. These receptors were collected from a woman in her forties or fifties with Graves disease.

In its sample, this clonotype was seen many times. The chain has TRBV12-3 or TRBV12-4 and TRBJ2-7, with a weak D call TRBD1 (6 bases). The CDR3 is 13 amino acids. V lost 6 bases and J lost 2, with 11 bases in between. The CDR3 sequence: CASRPTGTYEQYF. CDR3 bases: TGTGCCAGCAGGCCAACAGGGACCTACGAGCAGTACTTC.

The chain uses TRBV18 and TRBJ2-5; maybe TRBD2 (6 bases). Trimming cost V 5 bases and J 1 base, with 20 bases left between them. Germline CDR1 and CDR2: KGHSH and LQKENI. CDR3 size: 17 residues. This CDR3 is CASSTLTRGIFQETQYF. CDR3 sequence (DNA): TGTGCCAGCTCAACCCTAACCCGGGGGATCTTCCAAGAGACCCAGTACTTC.

About this clonotype itself: A much larger clone lies one base from this, so it may be a read error. This chain connects TRBV6-1 to TRBJ2-3; no definite D call. Germline CDR1 is MNHNS and CDR2 is SASEGT. CDR3 length: 13 amino acids. V gave up 2 bases and J gave up 10 bases, with 13 bases separating them. The CDR3 sequence is CASSESLGSAQYF. CDR3 nucleotide sequence: TGTGCCAGCAGTGAATCTCTGGGTAGTGCGCAGTATTTT.

This clonotype was seen ten or more times. This chain joins TRBV6-5 and TRBJ2-7; D not resolved. Germline assignment: CDR1 MNHEY and CDR2 SVGAGI. The CDR3 is 12 amino acids. V lost 4 bases and J 4 bases, leaving 8 bases between the germline ends. In DNA, the CDR3 is TGTGCCAGCAGTTCCCCCGCGTACGAGCAGTACTTC. This gives the protein CASSSPAYEQYF.

In this sample, this clonotype turned up many times. This chain uses TRBV2 with TRBJ1-6; no definite D call. Germline CDR1 SNHLY, CDR2 FYNNEI. With 6 bases removed from V and 7 bases from J, the gap between germline ends came to 16 bases. CDR3 size: 15 residues. CDR3 protein: CASSDILGVNSPLHF. Written as DNA, the CDR3 is TGTGCCAGCAGCGACATTTTGGGAGTGAATTCACCCCTCCACTTT.

This clonotype was counted a few times. V and J are TRBV28 and TRBJ2-2; D perhaps matches TRBD2 (7 bases). CDR3 length: 14 residues. Per the germline V gene, CDR1 is MDHEN and CDR2 is SYDVKM. V shed 6 bases and J shed 1 base, with 9 bases lying between them. The CDR3 bases are TGTGCCAGCAGAGCGGGACAGAACACCGGGGAGCTGTTTTTT. Amino acid sequence: CASRAGQNTGELFF.

This clonotype occurred many times. The chain links TRBV3-1 to TRBJ1-2; a weak D match, TRBD1 (6 bases). The V end was cut by 3 bases, the J end by 8 bases, with 13 bases between. The CDR3 extends over 13 amino acids. The germline CDR1 and CDR2 sequences are LGHDT and YNNKEL (reference sequence). The CDR3 nucleotides are TGTGCCAGCAGCCAGGCTCAGGGGTTCGGCTACACCTTC. Translating gives CASSQAQGFGYTF. Full variable domain (outside the CDR3, taken from reference TRBV3-1 and TRBJ1-2): DTAVSQTPKYLVTQMGNDKSIKCEQNLGHDTMYWYKQDSKKFLKIMFSYNNKELIINETVPNRFSPKSPDKAHLNLHINSLELGDSAVYFCASSQAQGFGYTFGSGTRLTVV.

In this sample, this clonotype turned up a few times. This chain links TRBV5-1 with TRBJ2-1, with 8 bases lining up with TRBD1. The trim removed 1 base at V and 4 bases at J, leaving 4 bases unmatched. CDR3 length: 15 residues. Germline CDR1 and CDR2: SGHRS and YFSETQ. The CDR3 spells CASSLIQGAYNEQFF. CDR3 DNA: TGCGCCAGCAGCTTGATCCAGGGGGCATACAATGAGCAGTTCTTC.

The table lists this clonotype with a few counts. The CDR3 DNA reads as TGTGCCAGCTCACCAGACCAGCCTCCTAACTATGGCTACACCTTC. Translated: CASSPDQPPNYGYTF. The V gene is TRBV18, the J gene TRBJ1-2; D call uncertain. Germline V gene data show CDR1 as KGHSH and CDR2 as LQKENI. V shed 2 bases and J shed 0 bases, with 10 bases lying between them. This CDR3 comprises 15 residues.

This clonotype was seen many times. The rearrangement joins TRBV14 to TRBJ2-7, with D perhaps being TRBD1 or TRBD2 (5 bases each). The germline V gene has CDR1 SGHDN and CDR2 FVKESK. This CDR3 spans 14 amino acids. The V end lost 4 bases, the J end lost 2 bases, and 12 bases lay between the germline ends. The chain's CDR3 is CASSPWDGTYEQYF. CDR3 sequence (DNA): TGTGCCAGCAGCCCCTGGGACGGGACCTACGAGCAGTACTTC.

This clonotype was observed a few times. The CDR3 reads CSAQPLSSGANVLTF. In nucleotides, the CDR3 is TGCAGTGCTCAACCCCTAAGCTCTGGGGCCAACGTCCTGACTTTC. The chain uses TRBV20-1 and TRBJ2-6; D gene ambiguous. V lost 5 bases to trimming and J lost 0 bases, with 11 bases between them. The germline V gene encodes CDR1 DFQATT and CDR2 SNEGSKA (reference sequence). The CDR3 loop spans 15 amino acids.

This clonotype was seen repeatedly, ten times or more. This chain joins TRBV3-1 and TRBJ2-7; D is possibly TRBD1 (5 bases). CDR1 is LGHDT, CDR2 YNNKEL, per germline (reference sequence). The CDR3 spans 13 residues. V shed 3 bases and J shed 3 bases, with 9 bases lying between them. CDR3 nucleotides: TGTGCCAGCAGCCACCTAACAGGCTACGAGCAGTACTTC. This gives the protein CASSHLTGYEQYF.

This clonotype appeared many times. The chain carries TRBV28 and TRBJ2-1; TRBD1 agrees at 8 bases. There are 16 residues in the CDR3. V lost 6 bases to trimming and J lost 1 base; unmatched junction nucleotides: 8. Germline V CDR1 and CDR2: MDHEN, SYDVKM. The CDR3 bases are TGTGCCAGCAGACCTGGGGGGACAGGATCCTACAATGAGCAGTTCTTC. This encodes CASRPGGTGSYNEQFF.

This clonotype was recorded a few times. V is TRBV24-1 and J is TRBJ1-3, with a tentative D call TRBD1 (5 bases). In germline, CDR1 is KGHDR, CDR2 SFDVKD. Deletions cut 3 bases from V and 4 bases from J, with 9 bases between. The CDR3 contains 14 residues. The CDR3 protein is CATSDTGEGNTIYF. CDR3 bases: TGTGCCACCAGTGATACGGGGGAAGGAAACACCATATATTTT.

This clonotype was seen many times. The chain combines TRBV5-1 with TRBJ2-1; D unclear. The CDR3 extends over 16 amino acids. Germline values: CDR1 SGHRS, CDR2 YFSETQ. V shed 4 bases and J shed 0 bases, with 14 bases lying between them. The CDR3 spells CASSLGSDLSYNEQFF. The DNA for the CDR3 is TGCGCCAGCAGCCTCGGGTCTGACCTCTCCTACAATGAGCAGTTCTTC.

This clonotype occurred a few times. This chain joins TRBV4-1 and TRBJ1-2; 7 nucleotides line up with TRBD1. The germline V gene has CDR1 MGHRA and CDR2 YSYEKL. CDR3 size: 17 residues. V shed 0 bases and J 6 bases; nucleotides not matched to a gene: 13. The CDR3 spells CASSQDKDRPWGHGYTF. The CDR3 DNA follows: TGCGCCAGCAGCCAAGATAAGGACAGGCCGTGGGGACATGGCTACACCTTC.

The gene calls are TRBV20-1 and TRBJ2-7; D may match TRBD1 or TRBD2 (5 bases each). The V end lost 5 bases, the J end lost 7 bases, and 21 bases lay between the germline ends. This CDR3 has 14 amino acids. Looked up from germline, CDR1 is DFQATT and CDR2 is SNEGSKA (reference sequence). The DNA for the CDR3 is TGCAGTGCTTGGGACGTCCGAGGTGTAGAGGAGCAGTACTTC. It codes for CSAWDVRGVEEQYF.

This clonotype appeared many times. The chain uses TRBV12-3 or TRBV12-4 and TRBJ1-1, with TRBD1 matching over 9 bases. J gave up 2 bases and V 10 bases, and 5 bases lay outside the gene matches. The CDR3 is made up of 13 amino acids. The CDR3 nucleotides read TGTGCCATCAGGGACAGGGTAAACACTGAAGCTTTCTTT. Translated: CAIRDRVNTEAFF.

The chain uses TRBV12-3 or TRBV12-4 and TRBJ1-3, with D unresolved. V was cut by 6 bases and J by 1 base, with 7 bases left in between. The CDR3 contains 13 residues. The CDR3 region is CASRVGSGNTIYF. CDR3 DNA: TGTGCCAGCAGAGTAGGGTCTGGAAACACCATATATTTT.